Here is one T cell receptor beta chain with its context. Its antigen is still unknown. Individuals who donated were healthy Caucasians from Russia aged about 6 to 100. Each donor's blood draw was 7.5 to 10 milliliters of peripheral blood. The source of the sample is a study of blood T cells in healthy people across ages. Trimming took 6 bases from V and 0 from J, leaving 24 bases between them. The CDR3 has 19 residues. CDR1 and CDR2 (germline): MNHEY, SMNVEV (reference sequence). A second 7 to 11 cycle PCR used barcoded and J-beta primers. TCRdb re-analysed the 5' RACE reads in MiXCR, keeping a single row per CDR3 protein. The sample has approximately 880,000 distinct CDR3 sequences; roughly 43% are singletons. Findings and caveats of the study: Conclusively comparing naive with antigen-experienced cells was impossible with unsorted PBMCs. Older age coincided with a roughly linear decline in TCR beta diversity per million T cells.

This receptor was identified in a man aged 30 to 39 in good health. This rearrangement joins TRBV27 to TRBJ2-1; perhaps D is TRBD1 or TRBD2 (8 bases each). Sequenced sample: blood. CDR3 sequence reads: CASRGTRGQAQSSYNEQFF. Written as DNA, the CDR3 is TGTGCCAGCAGGGGGACTAGGGGACAGGCCCAAAGCTCCTACAATGAGCAGTTCTTC.